The rows below give T cell receptor beta chains drawn from one sample of a study of cytomegalovirus exposure and HLA in healthy donors. The assay was immunoSEQ multiplex PCR, and TCRdb's table has in-frame clones only and misses some. The sample has 200,000 to 250,000 clones, more than 60% seen once. The source material was PBMCs. The receptors here all came from a man aged 40-49 years in good health and CMV-seronegative. Each CDR3 is given with its conserved first and last residue. Fields, in order: V gene, J gene, clone size, D gene, CDR3 protein, CDR3 DNA. The D gene is left open where the match is weak. Clone size is not always given. Where it is, it says once, few, many or a class for expanded clones.

>TRBV6-6|TRBJ2-7|.|TRBD1
CASSRQGSYEQYF
TGTGCCAGCAGCCGACAGGGTTCCTACGAGCAGTACTTC
>TRBV5-5|TRBJ2-5|.|TRBD1
CASSLGDRGRETQYF
TGTGCCAGCAGCTTGGGGGACAGGGGACGAGAGACCCAGTACTTC
>TRBV5-1|TRBJ2-7|.|.
CASSLDPSAPYEQYF
TGCGCCAGCAGCTTGGACCCTAGCGCGCCCTACGAGCAGTACTTC
>TRBV4-1|TRBJ2-7|.|TRBD1
CASSQGQSSYEQYF
TGCGCCAGCAGCCAGGGACAGTCCTCCTACGAGCAGTACTTC
>TRBV15|TRBJ1-1|few|.
CATSNSGSNTEAFF
TGTGCCACCAGCAACAGTGGGTCCAACACTGAAGCTTTCTTT
>TRBV10-3|TRBJ2-3|.|TRBD1
CAINPGTGTTSSTDTQYF
TGTGCCATCAATCCCGGGACAGGGACAACCTCTAGCACAGATACGCAGTATTTT
>TRBV7-2|TRBJ2-7|few|TRBD2
CASSLGPSGRPSYEQYF
TGTGCCAGCAGCTTAGGTCCTAGCGGGAGGCCCTCCTACGAGCAGTACTTC
>TRBV5-1|TRBJ2-3|.|TRBD2
CASSAWTSGARTDTQYF
TGCGCCAGCAGCGCCTGGACTAGCGGGGCACGCACAGATACGCAGTATTTT
>TRBV5-4|TRBJ2-7|.|TRBD1
CASSLGWTGEYEQYF
TGTGCCAGCAGCTTGGGGTGGACAGGGGAATACGAGCAGTACTTC
>TRBV27|TRBJ2-7|.|TRBD1
CASSPHEWTGVPYEQYF
TGTGCCAGCAGTCCCCATGAGTGGACAGGGGTCCCCTACGAGCAGTACTTC
>TRBV5-4|TRBJ2-3|.|TRBD2
CASSLKRGDTDTQYF
TGTGCCAGCAGCCTTAAGCGGGGGGACACAGATACGCAGTATTTT
>TRBV5-6|TRBJ2-1|few|TRBD1
CASSLGQTNEQFF
TGTGCCAGCAGCCTGGGACAGACAAATGAGCAGTTCTTC
>TRBV19|TRBJ2-1|.|TRBD2
CASSIVLGTSGNEQFF
TGTGCCAGTAGTATAGTTTTAGGGACTAGCGGCAATGAGCAGTTCTTC
>TRBV9|TRBJ2-1|.|TRBD2
CASSGQGTSGYNEQFF
TGTGCCAGCAGCGGCCAGGGGACTAGCGGTTACAATGAGCAGTTCTTC
>TRBV2|TRBJ2-1|.|.
CASSESSSLYNEQFF
TGTGCCAGCAGTGAGTCGTCTAGCCTGTACAATGAGCAGTTCTTC
>TRBV7-3|TRBJ1-5|.|TRBD1
CASSPQTGGTHQPQHF
TGTGCCAGCAGCCCACAGACAGGGGGGACCCATCAGCCCCAGCATTTT
>TRBV2|TRBJ1-6|.|.
CASTNRVVNSPLHF
TGTGCCAGCACAAACAGGGTAGTAAATTCACCCCTCCACTTT
>TRBV6-1|TRBJ1-1|.|TRBD1
CASSDDLDRVGTEAFF
TGTGCCAGCAGTGACGACCTCGACAGGGTAGGGACTGAAGCTTTCTTT
>TRBV28|TRBJ2-5|.|TRBD2
CASSLLAGGRETQYF
TGTGCCAGCAGTTTATTAGCGGGAGGGCGGGAGACCCAGTACTTC
>TRBV2|TRBJ2-4|.|.
CASGQNIQYF
TGTGCCAGTGGGCAAAACATTCAGTACTTC